This T cell receptor beta chain is from a study of Ad26.COV2.S vaccination and SARS-CoV-2 variants. Generated by immunoSEQ multiplex PCR, the TCRdb table keeps only in-frame clones and is missing some. This sample has 300,000 to 450,000 clones, with about 90% found just once. This material consisted of peripheral blood, taken after recovery from COVID-19. The sequence was collected from a human donor who had recovered from COVID-19.

The CDR3 reads CASSETFGEAFF. Here the CDR3 DNA reads TGTGCCAGCAGTGAGACTTTTGGAGAAGCTTTCTTT. This chain uses TRBV6-1 with TRBJ1-1, with D hard to call. CDR3 length equals 12 residues. V was trimmed by 3 bases and J by 8 bases, leaving 10 bases between them. Germline CDR1 reads MNHNS; CDR2 reads SASEGT.